This T cell receptor beta chain was recovered during a study of identical twins. Study-wide results and limits: Abundant beta clonotypes from cord blood had fewer insertions, unlike memory repertoires, which showed none. Not following the same donors, the study drew its conclusions from cross-sectional statistical analysis.

The germline V gene encodes CDR1 SGHRS and CDR2 YFSETQ. The J segment lost 4 bases and the V segment lost 0 bases, leaving 8 bases of the junction unmatched. This CDR3 is 17 amino acids long. One entry per CDR3 protein, called by TCRdb with MiXCR from the 5' RACE reads. Among some 900,000 distinct CDR3 sequences listed, 12% were seen once. This clonotype came up a few times. Its antigen is not identified. The sample also formed part of further work on yellow fever vaccine responses in identical twins.

Sequences were obtained from PBMCs. This chain connects TRBV5-1 to TRBJ1-1; 11 nucleotides align to TRBD1. The sequence was collected from a woman aged 18 to 35 in good health. The CDR3 is CASSLAAAGTGGTEAFF. CDR3 bases: TGCGCCAGCAGCTTGGCTGCGGCCGGGACAGGGGGCACTGAAGCTTTCTTT.